Below, 14 T cell receptor beta chains from the same sample are listed, as sequenced in a study of T cells in Graves' hyperthyroidism and ophthalmopathy. What was amplified from RNA transcripts were TCR beta CDR3 regions. During a first-round RT-PCR of the TCR CDR3, the HTBI primer set was used. TCRdb called the multiplex PCR reads again in MiXCR, with one record for every CDR3 protein. The sample has fewer than 750,000 distinct CDR3 sequences; 14% to 15% are singletons. The sequenced material came from blood. These receptors were taken from a middle-aged woman with Graves' ophthalmopathy.

This clonotype came up many times. V is TRBV19 and J is TRBJ2-4, with 7 positions matching TRBD2. The CDR3 is made up of 15 amino acids. The germline V gene has CDR1 LNHDA and CDR2 SQIVND (reference sequence). J gave up 3 bases and V 8 bases, and 10 bases lay outside the gene matches. The CDR3 region is CASSSSAGDKNIQYF. CDR3 DNA: TGTGCCAGTTCTTCCTCTGCGGGAGACAAAAACATTCAGTACTTC.

On this clonotype: Since a much larger clone is just one base distant, this may be a read error. V is TRBV30 and J is TRBJ1-2; D is perhaps TRBD1 (5 bases). The CDR3 is made up of 11 amino acids. Between the trimmed V and J ends, which lost 1 base and 7 bases, there was a span of 7 bases. The germline CDR1 and CDR2 sequences are GTSNPN and SVGIG (reference sequence). CDR3 in DNA: TGTGCCTGGAGTGAGGGACCTGGCTACACCTTC. Its translation is CAWSEGPGYTF.

The chain has TRBV3-1 and TRBJ2-4; 8 bases line up with TRBD2. Per the germline V gene, CDR1 is LGHDT and CDR2 is YNNKEL (reference sequence). After removal of 4 bases from V and 8 bases from J, the junction contained 10 bases not matched to a gene. The CDR3 spans 15 residues. Written as DNA, the CDR3 is TGTGCCAGCAGCCCCCCGGGACTAGAAGGATACATTCAGTACTTC. Translation gives CASSPPGLEGYIQYF.

In its sample, this clonotype was seen a few times. The conserved closing phenylalanine or tryptophan is absent in this CDR3, likely reflecting a read error. The chain combines TRBV15 with TRBJ2-7, with D perhaps TRBD2 (7 bases). Looked up from germline, CDR1 is LNHNV and CDR2 is YYDKDF (reference sequence). Trimming removed 6 bases from V and 2 bases from J, with 11 bases in between. CDR3 size: 13 residues. The CDR3 here is CATSSGGPYEQYL. CDR3 bases: TGTGCCACCAGTTCGGGGGGCCCCTACGAGCAGTACCTC.

The chain couples TRBV29-1 to TRBJ2-2; 8 nucleotides align to TRBD1. V gave up 4 bases and J gave up 4 bases; unmatched junction bases: 14. Looked up from germline, CDR1 is SQVTM and CDR2 is ANQGSEA. This CDR3 is built from 17 residues. For the CDR3, the DNA is TGCAGCGTTGTAGTTGTAGGGACAGGACCTCGCACCGGGGAGCTGTTTTTT. It encodes CSVVVVGTGPRTGELFF.

In its sample, this clonotype was seen a few times. A much larger clone differs from this one at a single base, so this may be a read error. The chain links TRBV6-1 to TRBJ1-2; 7 nucleotides align to TRBD1. This CDR3 region has 12 residues. Per germline, CDR1 MNHNS and CDR2 SASEGT. The CDR3 loop reads CASRTGSTGNTF. DNA for the CDR3: TGTGCCAGCAGGACAGGGAGTACTGGCAACACCTTC.

V gene TRBV18 combines with J gene TRBJ2-7, with no clear D. Trimming shortened V by 2 bases and J by 0 bases, and 11 bases separated the two germline ends. Germline lookup yields CDR1 KGHSH and CDR2 LQKENI. The CDR3 loop spans 15 amino acids. CDR3 in DNA: TGTGCCAGCTCACCAAGTTCTGAAATCTCCTACGAGCAGTACTTC. Protein product: CASSPSSEISYEQYF.

This clonotype was counted many times. This chain joins TRBV20-1 and TRBJ1-1; D gene ambiguous. The CDR3 length is 13 residues. Looked up from germline, CDR1 is DFQATT and CDR2 is SNEGSKA (reference sequence). The V end lost 3 bases, the J end lost 1 base, and 9 bases lay between the germline ends. The CDR3 DNA reads TGCAGTGCTAGTTTTAACCCGAACACTGAAGCTTTCTTT. Translated: CSASFNPNTEAFF.

This chain uses TRBV9 with TRBJ2-2; TRBD1 might be the D (6 bases). V was pared by 3 bases and J by 0 bases, with 12 bases between. The germline CDR1 and CDR2 sequences are SGDLS and YYNGEE. CDR3 length: 16 amino acids. The CDR3 DNA reads as TGTGCCAGCAGCGCCCGACAGGACGCGAACACCGGGGAGCTGTTTTTT. It translates to CASSARQDANTGELFF.

In this sample, this clonotype turned up many times. This chain joins TRBV28 and TRBJ2-7; TRBD2 aligns across 8 bases. The CDR3 length is 14 residues. The germline V gene has CDR1 MDHEN and CDR2 SYDVKM. The ends lost 7 bases at V and 3 bases at J; junction bases unmatched: 8. The CDR3: CASTRSGGNYEQYF. Written as DNA, the CDR3 is TGTGCCAGCACCCGGAGCGGGGGTAACTACGAGCAGTACTTC.

The chain carries TRBV11-2 and TRBJ2-2, with 7 positions matching TRBD2. Germline V gene lookup returns CDR1 SGHAT and CDR2 FQNNGV. There are 13 residues in the CDR3. The ends lost 8 bases at V and 3 bases at J; junction bases unmatched: 3. This CDR3 is CASAGDYTGELFF. The CDR3 nucleotides are TGTGCCAGCGCGGGAGACTACACCGGGGAGCTGTTTTTT. The variable domain in full, completed from reference TRBV11-2 and TRBJ2-2, reads EAGVAQSPRYKIIEKRQSVAFWCNPISGHATLYWYQQILGQGPKLLIQFQNNGVVDDSQLPKDRFSAERLKGVDSTLKIQPAKLEDSAVYLCASAGDYTGELFFGEGSRLTVL.

This rearrangement joins TRBV20-1 to TRBJ1-5; TRBD1 is a possible D gene (6 bases). This CDR3 has 14 amino acids. V dropped 1 base and J dropped 4 bases, with 11 bases sitting between them. The germline CDR1 and CDR2 sequences are DFQATT and SNEGSKA (reference sequence). CDR3 residues: CSARAGAPNQPQHF. The CDR3 nucleotides are TGCAGTGCTAGAGCAGGGGCCCCGAATCAGCCCCAGCATTTT.

This clonotype occurred a few times. This CDR3 reads CASTPGFFHEQYF. The CDR3 DNA reads as TGTGCCAGCACCCCCGGTTTTTTCCACGAGCAGTACTTC. The chain is built from TRBV6-7 and TRBJ2-7; D is uncertain. TRBV6-7 is recorded as an ORF, its role being uncertain. This CDR3 has 13 residues. The V end was cut by 7 bases, the J end by 5 bases, with 15 bases between.

This clonotype was seen many times. J is TRBJ2-7 and V is TRBV5-5, with 9 bases lining up with TRBD1. The CDR3 runs 14 residues. CDR1 SGHKS and CDR2 YYEKEE come from the germline V gene (reference sequence). With 4 bases clipped from V and 5 bases from J, the junction kept 7 bases outside the gene matches. The CDR3 nucleotides read TGTGCCAGCAGCCGGGACAGGGTCTTTGACGAGCAGTACTTC. This encodes CASSRDRVFDEQYF. Using reference TRBV5-5 and TRBJ2-7 for the parts outside the CDR3, the full variable domain is DAGVTQSPTHLIKTRGQQVTLRCSPISGHKSVSWYQQVLGQGPQFIFQYYEKEERGRGNFPDRFSARQFPNYSSELNVNALLLGDSALYLCASSRDRVFDEQYFGPGTRLTVT.